The sample holds many counts of the clone carrying this TCR beta chain. What it recognizes is unknown. The record originates from a study of early T cells in non-severe SARS-CoV-2 infection. About the research overall: Unpaired chains resulted from sequencing bulk RNA of unsorted whole blood.

CDR3 length: 14 amino acids. The ends lost 2 bases at V and 3 bases at J; junction bases unmatched: 3. Germline V gene sequence: CDR1 KGHSH, CDR2 LQKENI. Unique molecular identifiers (one per individual cDNA molecule) were attached. TCRdb itself ran the 5' RACE reads through MiXCR, one entry per CDR3 protein. The sample carries about 99,000 distinct CDR3 sequences, roughly 17% recorded once. General study findings and limits: Anti-spike CD8 responses were favored in VDJdb matching, and private and CD4 specificities were missed.

The chain combines TRBV18 with TRBJ1-2, with 7 nucleotides matching TRBD1. The clonotype originates from an adult who was a healthcare worker with PCR-confirmed SARS-CoV-2 infection or an uninfected control (not recorded which). The sample was whole blood. CDR3 in amino acids: CASSPGQDHYGYTF. CDR3 DNA: TGTGCCAGCTCACCAGGACAGGACCACTATGGCTACACCTTC.